The next 7 T cell receptor beta chains were all read from a single sample in a study of early T cells in non-severe SARS-CoV-2 infection. TCRdb independently ran MiXCR on the 5' RACE reads; one entry per CDR3 protein. Here the sample spans about 71,000 distinct CDR3 sequences, 9.5% to 15% being singletons. The source was whole blood, collected at baseline. The receptors derive from an adult who was a healthcare worker with PCR-confirmed SARS-CoV-2 infection or an uninfected control (not recorded which).

This clonotype was counted between two and nine times. This sequence joins TRBV9 and TRBJ1-2; D not resolved. Trimming took off 0 bases at V and 5 bases at J, with 5 bases between the two ends. CDR1 SGDLS and CDR2 YYNGEE come from the germline V gene. The CDR3 is 12 residues long. CDR3 nucleotides: TGTGCCAGCAGCGTAGGTCCTTATGGCTACACCTTC. Its protein product is CASSVGPYGYTF.

The chain couples TRBV7-2 to TRBJ2-6; D gene uncertain. V was clipped by 5 bases and J by 1 base, with 9 bases between them. This CDR3 is 15 amino acids long. Germline CDR1 and CDR2: SGHTA and FQGNSA. The CDR3 region is CASSPPASGANVLTF. Written as DNA, the CDR3 is TGTGCCAGCAGCCCGCCGGCGTCTGGGGCCAACGTCCTGACTTTC.

The rearrangement links TRBV14 to TRBJ2-7; D not certain. Trimming left V 2 bases short and J 2 bases short, with 10 bases between. Germline assignment: CDR1 SGHDN and CDR2 FVKESK. There are 14 residues in the CDR3. CDR3 residues: CASSQRAVAYEQYF. The CDR3 bases are TGTGCCAGCAGCCAACGCGCGGTCGCCTACGAGCAGTACTTC.

J is TRBJ1-6 and V is TRBV19, with D possibly TRBD1 on 5 matching bases. The CDR3 covers 14 residues. Germline V CDR1 and CDR2: LNHDA, SQIVND (reference sequence). The V end lost 3 bases, the J end lost 9 bases, and 12 bases lay between the germline ends. DNA for the CDR3: TGTGCCAGTAGTATTGAGGGGAGGACTTCACCCCTCCACTTT. Its protein is CASSIEGRTSPLHF.

J is TRBJ2-5 and V is TRBV29-1; D may be TRBD2 (6 bases). Germline-derived CDR1 and CDR2 are SQVTM and ANQGSEA. This CDR3 is built from 14 residues. With 1 base removed from V and 3 bases from J, the gap between germline ends came to 12 bases. Here the CDR3 reads CSVEVPGEEETQYF. In nucleotides, the CDR3 is TGCAGCGTTGAAGTTCCCGGGGAGGAAGAGACCCAGTACTTC.

The J gene is TRBJ2-7, the V gene TRBV20-1; D gene unclear. CDR1 DFQATT and CDR2 SNEGSKA come from the germline V gene (reference sequence). Trimming cost V 0 bases and J 2 bases, with 14 bases left between them. This CDR3 comprises 15 residues. Written as DNA, the CDR3 is TGCAGTGCTAGAGATCCGGCAGGAGTACCCTACGAGCAGTACTTC. Its protein product is CSARDPAGVPYEQYF.

The chain links TRBV12-3 or TRBV12-4 to TRBJ2-2; 10 bases agree with TRBD1. This CDR3 is built from 20 residues. The V segment lost 7 bases and the J segment 8 bases; nucleotides outside the gene matches: 25. CDR3: CASTQGGTGATHSKAGELFF. The DNA for the CDR3 is TGTGCCAGCACCCAGGGGGGGACAGGGGCCACCCACTCAAAGGCAGGGGAGCTGTTTTTT.